This T cell receptor beta chain was sequenced in a study of tissue T cells after allogeneic stem cell transplantation. Time point specified: mouse harvest day 14 after allogeneic transplant. Tail vein injection delivered 10^7 T-cell-depleted bone marrow cells and 10^6 splenic CD5+ T cells. Germline V gene data show CDR1 as SNHLY and CDR2 as FYNGKV (reference sequence). The CDR3 spans 13 residues. V dropped 2 bases and J dropped 0 bases, with 4 bases sitting between them. As for this clone: Gene names follow the mouse nomenclature. Coverage ceases 1 residue before the CDR3 finishes, and the germline J gene fills in the end.

Sequencing of TCRbeta CDR3 at survey depth gave sequences and template counts. TCRdb's copy holds only in-frame clones and misses some; the assay was immunoSEQ multiplex PCR. The sample holds thousands of clones, around 35% seen once. This clonotype originated in a female BALB/c mouse given C57BL/6 T cells with graft-versus-host disease after an allogeneic hematopoietic cell transplant. The chain uses TRBV3 and TRBJ1-1, with D unclear. Sequencing input: skin. This chain's CDR3 is CASSLYANTEVFF. The CDR3 bases that were read are TGTGCCAGCAGCTTATATGCAAACACAGAAGTCTTC. Full variable domain (outside the CDR3, taken from reference TRBV3 and TRBJ1-1): GPKVLQIPSHQIIDMGQMVTLNCDPVSNHLYFYWYKQILGQQMEFLVNFYNGKVMEKSKLFKDQFSVERPDGSYFTLKIQPTALEDSAVYFCASSLYANTEVFFGKGTRLTVV.